This T cell receptor (beta chain) is drawn from a study of blood T cell repertoires in COVID-19. Across the whole study: COVID-19 samples collected from the United States, Italy and Spain covered acute and convalescent phases.

Assay used: immunoSEQ multiplex PCR; TCRdb lists only in-frame clones, some missing. The data hold approximately 130,000 clones, with roughly four fifths observed a single time. CDR3 length: 22 residues. Germline CDR1 LNHDA, CDR2 SQIVND (reference sequence). Unmatched junction bases numbered 22, after V lost 2 bases and J lost 0 bases. Participant-given clinical history determined each cohort assignment. The sequence derives from a man aged 30 to 39 who had recovered from COVID-19. The chain is built from TRBV19 and TRBJ1-3; the match to TRBD1 covers 7 bases. Sequenced sample: PBMCs or T cells enriched from blood (not recorded which). The CDR3 sequence is CASSITHHGQVSVYYSGNTIYF. The CDR3, as DNA: TGTGCCAGTAGTATAACGCATCACGGACAGGTTTCGGTATATTACTCTGGAAACACCATATATTTT.